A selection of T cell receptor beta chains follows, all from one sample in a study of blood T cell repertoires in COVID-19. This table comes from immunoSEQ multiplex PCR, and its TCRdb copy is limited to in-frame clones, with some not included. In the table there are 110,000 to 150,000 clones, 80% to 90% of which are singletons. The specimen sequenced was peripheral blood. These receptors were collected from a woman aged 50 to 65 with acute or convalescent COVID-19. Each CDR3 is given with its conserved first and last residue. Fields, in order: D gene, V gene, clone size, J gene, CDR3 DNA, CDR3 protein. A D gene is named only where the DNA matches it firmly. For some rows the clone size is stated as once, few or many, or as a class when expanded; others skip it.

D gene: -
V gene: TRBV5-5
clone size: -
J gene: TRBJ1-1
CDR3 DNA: TGTGCCAGCAGCTTGTACGGGTTGAACACTGAAGCTTTCTTT
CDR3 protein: CASSLYGLNTEAFF

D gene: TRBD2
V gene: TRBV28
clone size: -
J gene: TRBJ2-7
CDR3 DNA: TGTGTTGTGTGGGGGGGATTAACCTACGAGCAGTACTTC
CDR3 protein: CVVWGGLTYEQYF

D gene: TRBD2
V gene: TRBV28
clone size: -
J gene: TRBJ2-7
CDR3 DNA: TGTGCCAGCACCTTTGGGAGGGCCGAGCAGTACTTC
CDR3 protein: CASTFGRAEQYF

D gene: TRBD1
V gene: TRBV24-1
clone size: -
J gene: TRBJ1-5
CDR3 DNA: TGTGCCACCAGTGACCCGACAGGGGATAGCAATCAGCCCCAGCATTTT
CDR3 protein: CATSDPTGDSNQPQHF

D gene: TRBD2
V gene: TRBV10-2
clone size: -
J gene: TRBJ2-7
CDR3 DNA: TGCGCCAGCAGTGCGGCGACTAGCGGGAGCTGGGAGCAGTACTTC
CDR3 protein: CASSAATSGSWEQYF

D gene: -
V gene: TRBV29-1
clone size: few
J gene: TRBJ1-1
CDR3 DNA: TGCAGCGTTGGCGGACAGACCAAGGCTTTCTTT
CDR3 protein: CSVGGQTKAFF

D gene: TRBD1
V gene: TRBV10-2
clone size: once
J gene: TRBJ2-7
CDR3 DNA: TGCGCCAGCGGGGGACAGGCAAAGCAGTACTTC
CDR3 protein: CASGGQAKQYF

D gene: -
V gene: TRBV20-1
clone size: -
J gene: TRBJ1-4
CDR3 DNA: TGCAGTGCTAGTTTCAGGGAAGACGAAAAACTGTTTTTT
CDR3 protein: CSASFREDEKLFF

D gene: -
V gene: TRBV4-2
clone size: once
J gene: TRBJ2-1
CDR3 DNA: TGTGCCAGCAGCCTCGGCGGTGCGGGCAATGAGCAGTTCTTC
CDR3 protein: CASSLGGAGNEQFF

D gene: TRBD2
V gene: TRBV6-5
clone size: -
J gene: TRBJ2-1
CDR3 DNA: TGTGCCAGCAGCCGCGGACTAGCGCAGTTCTTC
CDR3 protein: CASSRGLAQFF

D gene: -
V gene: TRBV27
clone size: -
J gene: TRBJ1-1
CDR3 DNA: TGTGCCAGCAGTCCTACCGGGGGTTGGACTGAAGCTTTCTTT
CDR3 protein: CASSPTGGWTEAFF

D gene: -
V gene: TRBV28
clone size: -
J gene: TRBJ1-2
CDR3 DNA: TGTGCCAGCAGTTCACAGGGCCTAGCTAACTATGGCTACACCTTC
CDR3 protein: CASSSQGLANYGYTF

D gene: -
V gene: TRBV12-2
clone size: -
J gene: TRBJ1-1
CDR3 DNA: TGTGCAAGTCGCTTGACACCCCGCGACACTGAAGCTTTCTTT
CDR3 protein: CASRLTPRDTEAFF

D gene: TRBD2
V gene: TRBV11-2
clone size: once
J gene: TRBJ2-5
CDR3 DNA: TGTGCCAGCAGCTTCGATCTAGCGGGAGGCCCCTTTCAAGAGACCCAGTACTTC
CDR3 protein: CASSFDLAGGPFQETQYF

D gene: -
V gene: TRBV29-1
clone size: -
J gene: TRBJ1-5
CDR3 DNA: TGCAGCGTAGGAGTGCAGAGCAATCAGCCCCAGCATTTT
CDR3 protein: CSVGVQSNQPQHF

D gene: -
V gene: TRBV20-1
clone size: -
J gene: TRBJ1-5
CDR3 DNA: TGCAGTGCTCCCCTGGGGGGGGCCCAGCATTTT
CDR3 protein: CSAPLGGAQHF

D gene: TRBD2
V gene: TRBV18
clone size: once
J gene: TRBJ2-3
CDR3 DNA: TGTGCCAGCTCACCACCTCGCGCGGGAGGGATGGATACGCAGTATTTT
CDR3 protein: CASSPPRAGGMDTQYF

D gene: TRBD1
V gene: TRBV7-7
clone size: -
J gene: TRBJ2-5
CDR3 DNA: TGTGCTAGCAGCTTAGGGTTGACAGGGGTGGGAGAGACCCAGTACTTC
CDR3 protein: CASSLGLTGVGETQYF

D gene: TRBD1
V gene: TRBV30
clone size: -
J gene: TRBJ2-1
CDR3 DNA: TGTGCCTGGAGTCCAAAGGACAGGGGTGGCGCTGAGCAGTTCTTC
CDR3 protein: CAWSPKDRGGAEQFF

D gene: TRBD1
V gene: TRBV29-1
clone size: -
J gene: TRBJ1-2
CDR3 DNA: TGCAGCGTTGAATACGACAGGGGGCCAGGCTATGGCTACACCTTC
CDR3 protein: CSVEYDRGPGYGYTF

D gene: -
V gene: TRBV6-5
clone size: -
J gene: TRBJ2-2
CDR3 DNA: TGTGCCAGCTTCAAGGCCACTCTCGGGGCCGGGGAGCTGTTTTTT
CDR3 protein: CASFKATLGAGELFF

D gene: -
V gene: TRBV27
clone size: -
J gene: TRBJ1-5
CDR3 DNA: TGTGCCAGCAGCCACACACAGAGCAATCAGCCCCAGCATTTT
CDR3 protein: CASSHTQSNQPQHF

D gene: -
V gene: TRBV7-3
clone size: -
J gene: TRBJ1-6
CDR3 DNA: TGTGCCAGCAGCTTGCACCGTAGCTCCTATAATTCACCCCTCCACTTT
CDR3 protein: CASSLHRSSYNSPLHF

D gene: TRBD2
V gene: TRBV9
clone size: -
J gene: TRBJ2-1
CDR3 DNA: TGTGCCAGCAGTACTAGCGGGACGAATGAGCAGTTCTTC
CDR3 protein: CASSTSGTNEQFF

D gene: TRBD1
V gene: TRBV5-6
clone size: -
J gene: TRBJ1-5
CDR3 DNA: TGTGCCAGCAGCCTAGGGGGGCGGACAGGGAGCCAGCCCCAGCATTTT
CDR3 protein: CASSLGGRTGSQPQHF

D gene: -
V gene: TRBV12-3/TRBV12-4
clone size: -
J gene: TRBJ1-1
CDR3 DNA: TGTGCCAGCAGAAACACAGGGCTCACTGAAGCTTTCTTT
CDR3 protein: CASRNTGLTEAFF

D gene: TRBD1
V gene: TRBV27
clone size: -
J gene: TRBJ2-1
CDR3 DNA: TGTGCCAGCAGTTTCCTGACAGGGGGTTACAATGAGCAGTTCTTC
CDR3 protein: CASSFLTGGYNEQFF

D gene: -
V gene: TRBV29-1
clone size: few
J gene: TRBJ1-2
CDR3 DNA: TGCAGCGACGGGGGGGGCTATGGCTACACCTTC
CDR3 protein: CSDGGGYGYTF

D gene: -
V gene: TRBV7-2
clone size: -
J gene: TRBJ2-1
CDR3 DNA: TGTGCCAGCTCCACAGGTCCCTACAATGAGCAGTTCTTC
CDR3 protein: CASSTGPYNEQFF

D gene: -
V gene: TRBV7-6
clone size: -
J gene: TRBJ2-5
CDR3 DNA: TGTGCCAGCAGCCGCGGGGTCAAACGGGGCGGGGAGACCCAGTACTTC
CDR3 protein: CASSRGVKRGGETQYF

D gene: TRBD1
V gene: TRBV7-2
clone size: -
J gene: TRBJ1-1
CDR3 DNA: TGTGCCAGCAGAGGACAGGGCCCAAACACTGAAGCTTTCTTT
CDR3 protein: CASRGQGPNTEAFF

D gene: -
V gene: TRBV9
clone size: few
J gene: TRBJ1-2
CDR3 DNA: TGTGCCAGCAGCGTAGAAGGGGCGCGTGGCTACACCTTC
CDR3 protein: CASSVEGARGYTF

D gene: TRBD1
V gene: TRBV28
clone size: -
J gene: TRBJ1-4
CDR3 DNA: TGTGCCAGCAGTTCCCCCGGGACAGGGGCTGAAAAACTGTTTTTT
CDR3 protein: CASSSPGTGAEKLFF

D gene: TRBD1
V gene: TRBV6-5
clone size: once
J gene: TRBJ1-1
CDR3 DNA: TGTGCCAGCAGTCCGACAGGGATTGAAGCTTTCTTT
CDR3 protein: CASSPTGIEAFF

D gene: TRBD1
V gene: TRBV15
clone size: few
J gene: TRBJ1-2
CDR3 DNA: TGTGCCACCAGCAGAGTAGGGGGCGCCGGTGTAGGCTACACCTTC
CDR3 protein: CATSRVGGAGVGYTF

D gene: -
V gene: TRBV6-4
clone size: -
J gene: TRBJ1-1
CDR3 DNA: TGTGCCAGCAGAAAGGAGGAAAACACTGAAGCTTTCTTT
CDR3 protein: CASRKEENTEAFF

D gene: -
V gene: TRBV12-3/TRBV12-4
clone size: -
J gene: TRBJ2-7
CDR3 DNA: TGTGCCAGCAGCCCTGGGGGGGAGCAGTACTTC
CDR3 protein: CASSPGGEQYF

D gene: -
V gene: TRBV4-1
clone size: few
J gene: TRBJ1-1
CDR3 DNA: TGCGCCAGCAGCCAGAACAGGGCCCTCGGGACTTTCTTT
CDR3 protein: CASSQNRALGTFF

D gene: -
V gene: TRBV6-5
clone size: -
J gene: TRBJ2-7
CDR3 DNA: TGTGCCAGCAGGTATTCTCAGGGGTACGAGCAGTACTTC
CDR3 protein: CASRYSQGYEQYF

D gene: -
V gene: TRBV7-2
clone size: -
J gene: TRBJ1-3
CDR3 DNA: TGTGCCAGCAGCTTAGCGTTAACAGGCTCTGGAAACACCATATATTTT
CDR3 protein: CASSLALTGSGNTIYF